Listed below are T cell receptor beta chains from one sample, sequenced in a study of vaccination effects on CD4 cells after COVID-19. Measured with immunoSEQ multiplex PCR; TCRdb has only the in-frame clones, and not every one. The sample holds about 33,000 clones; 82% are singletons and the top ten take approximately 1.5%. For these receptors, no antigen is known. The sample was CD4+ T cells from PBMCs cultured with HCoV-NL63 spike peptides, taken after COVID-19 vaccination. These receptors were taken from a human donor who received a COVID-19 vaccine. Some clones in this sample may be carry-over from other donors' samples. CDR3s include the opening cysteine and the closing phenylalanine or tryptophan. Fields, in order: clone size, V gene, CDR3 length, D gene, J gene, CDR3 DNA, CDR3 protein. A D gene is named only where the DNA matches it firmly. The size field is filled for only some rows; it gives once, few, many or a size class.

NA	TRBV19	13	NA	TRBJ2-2	TGTGCCAGCCATACGCACCCCCCCGGGGAGCTGTTTTTT	CASHTHPPGELFF
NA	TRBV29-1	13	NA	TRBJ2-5	TGCAGCAAAAGGGGGGGGGCTAAAGAGACCCAGTACTTC	CSKRGGAKETQYF
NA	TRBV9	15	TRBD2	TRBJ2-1	TGTGCCAGCAGCGCGGGACTAGCGGGGGGTAATGAGCAGTTCTTC	CASSAGLAGGNEQFF
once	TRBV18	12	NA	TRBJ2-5	TGTGCCAGCTCACTACTAGAAGAGACCCAGTACTTC	CASSLLEETQYF
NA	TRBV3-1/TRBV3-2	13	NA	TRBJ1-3	TGTGCCAGCAAGAGTCTCGGAGGAAACACCATATATTTT	CASKSLGGNTIYF
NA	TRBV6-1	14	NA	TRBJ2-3	TGTGCCAGCAGTGAACGCAGGGGCACAGATACGCAGTATTTT	CASSERRGTDTQYF
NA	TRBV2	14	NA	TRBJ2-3	TGTGCCAGCAGCAGAGGGACAATCACAGATACGCAGTATTTT	CASSRGTITDTQYF
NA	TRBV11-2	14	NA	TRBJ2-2	TGTGCCAGCAGCCCCGATCTGAACACCGGGGAGCTGTTTTTT	CASSPDLNTGELFF
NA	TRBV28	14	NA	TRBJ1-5	TGTGCCAGCAGTCCCCGAAAGGGTGGTCAGCCCCAGCATTTT	CASSPRKGGQPQHF
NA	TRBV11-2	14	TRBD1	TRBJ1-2	TGTGCCAGCAGGGCAGGGGGAAGGAACTATGGCTACACCTTC	CASRAGGRNYGYTF
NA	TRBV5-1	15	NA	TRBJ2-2	TGCGCCAGCAGCTTGACCCCGACCCTTACCGGGGAGCTGTTTTTT	CASSLTPTLTGELFF
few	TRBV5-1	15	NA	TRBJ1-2	TGCGCCAGCAGCTCTCACCCGGGGAACCTCTATGGCTACACCTTC	CASSSHPGNLYGYTF
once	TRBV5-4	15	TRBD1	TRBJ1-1	TGTGCCAGCAGCTGGGTCGGGACAGCGAACACTGAAGCTTTCTTT	CASSWVGTANTEAFF
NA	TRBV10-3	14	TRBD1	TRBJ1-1	TGTGCCATCAGGGGGACAGAAGGAAACCCTGAAGCTTTCTTT	CAIRGTEGNPEAFF
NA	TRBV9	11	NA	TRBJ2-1	TGTGCCAGCAGCGTTCTAGATGAGCAGTTCTTC	CASSVLDEQFF
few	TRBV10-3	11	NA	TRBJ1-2	TGTGCCATCAGTGGGGGTTCCCTTGGAACCTTC	CAISGGSLGTF
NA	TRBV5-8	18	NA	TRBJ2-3	TGTGCCAGCCCCATTTCTTGGGACGGACTTAAAAGCACAGATACGCAGTATTTT	CASPISWDGLKSTDTQYF
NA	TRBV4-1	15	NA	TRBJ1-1	TGCGCCAGCAGCCAGGCCCTGGTGATGAACACTGAAGCTTTCTTT	CASSQALVMNTEAFF
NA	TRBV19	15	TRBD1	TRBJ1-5	TGTGCCAGTAGTATAGGTAGGACAGGGAGTCAGCCCCAGCATTTT	CASSIGRTGSQPQHF
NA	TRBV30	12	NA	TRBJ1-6	TGTGCCTGGAGTGTTGAGCCGTGGACCCTCCACTTT	CAWSVEPWTLHF
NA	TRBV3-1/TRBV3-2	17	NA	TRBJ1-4	TGTGCCAGCAGCCAAGGAACCCGAGGGGAGCTCGGTGAAAAACTGTTTTTT	CASSQGTRGELGEKLFF
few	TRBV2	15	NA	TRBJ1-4	TGTGCCAGCAAGGTCGGGTCTGCAACTAATGAAAAACTGTTTTTT	CASKVGSATNEKLFF
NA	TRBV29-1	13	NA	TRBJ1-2	TGCAGCGTTGTAGATCAGGGATCGTATGGCTACACCTTC	CSVVDQGSYGYTF
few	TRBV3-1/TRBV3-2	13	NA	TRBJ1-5	TGTGCCAGCAGCCCAGGGGTCCGTCAGCCCCAGCATTTT	CASSPGVRQPQHF
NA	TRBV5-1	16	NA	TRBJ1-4	TGCGCCAGCAGCTTGGGTCCTGGGCAGGGAATCGAAAAACTGTTTTTT	CASSLGPGQGIEKLFF
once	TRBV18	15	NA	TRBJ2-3	TGTGCCAGCTCGCTCGAACAGCCTAGCACAGATACGCAGTATTTT	CASSLEQPSTDTQYF